Shown below are 4 T cell receptor beta chains from a single sample sequenced in a study of blood T cell repertoires in COVID-19. The assay was immunoSEQ multiplex PCR, and TCRdb's table has in-frame clones only and misses some. The profile covers 200,000 to 250,000 clones, with approximately 80% appearing a single time and about 8.9% taken by the ten largest. Sequenced: PBMCs or T cells enriched from blood (not recorded which). These receptors all stem from a woman in her 50s with acute COVID-19.

The chain joins TRBV2 to TRBJ1-4, with a weak D call TRBD1 (5 bases). This CDR3 is built from 14 residues. Trimming took 4 bases from V and 7 from J, leaving 13 bases between them. CDR1 is SNHLY and CDR2 is FYNNEI in the germline V gene. CDR3 in amino acids: CASSVRSGSEKLFF. The CDR3 region has the DNA TGTGCCAGCAGTGTCCGATCAGGGTCTGAAAAACTGTTTTTT.

This chain links TRBV28 with TRBJ1-3, with D maybe TRBD1 (5 bases). Per the germline V gene, CDR1 is MDHEN and CDR2 is SYDVKM. This CDR3 is built from 16 residues. Trimming shortened V by 2 bases and J by 0 bases, and 11 bases separated the two germline ends. This CDR3 is CASSLTRQSSGNTIYF. The DNA for the CDR3 is TGTGCCAGCAGTTTAACGAGACAGAGCTCTGGAAACACCATATATTTT.

This clone was detected a few times. This chain uses TRBV2 with TRBJ1-5, with TRBD1 matching 8 bases. The length of the CDR3 is 17 residues. Germline loops: CDR1 SNHLY, CDR2 FYNNEI. J was trimmed by 6 bases and V by 5 bases; bases with no gene match: 15. CDR3 DNA sequence: TGTGCCAGCAGTACCCCTCCCTTTAGACAGGGGACTCAGCCCCAGCATTTT. Protein product: CASSTPPFRQGTQPQHF.

This clone was counted once. The chain carries TRBV30 and TRBJ2-6; D uncertain. Between the trimmed V and J ends, which lost 3 bases and 4 bases, there was a span of 4 bases. The germline V gene has CDR1 GTSNPN and CDR2 SVGIG (reference sequence). The CDR3 length is 12 residues. CDR3 amino acids: CAWSLGANVLTF. DNA for the CDR3: TGTGCCTGGAGCCTCGGGGCCAACGTCCTGACTTTC.